This entry lists 5 T cell receptor beta chains sequenced from one sample in a study of CD8+ T cells in alopecia areata. Extraction and reverse transcription of RNA yielded cDNA as the sequencing template. The protocol was immunoSEQ multiplex PCR, while the TCRdb copy is restricted to in-frame clones and leaves out a portion. The sample has some 170,000 clones, roughly 66% seen once. The starting material was CD8+ T cells sorted from blood, obtained at week 0. These receptors originate from a human donor with alopecia areata.

This clone was seen more than once but under ten times. The chain employs TRBV7-9 and TRBJ2-1; D unclear. Germline loops: CDR1 SEHNR, CDR2 FQNEAQ (reference sequence). The CDR3 has 12 amino acids. The V end was cut by 11 bases, the J end by 9 bases, with 17 bases between. The chain's CDR3 is CASRSGSGEQFF. The CDR3, as DNA: TGTGCCTCAAGATCCGGGTCCGGTGAGCAGTTCTTC.

DNA of the CDR3: TGTGCCACCAGCAGAGTCGAGGAAAGGGACCAGCCCCAGCATTTT. Translation: CATSRVEERDQPQHF. This sequence joins TRBV15 and TRBJ1-5; maybe TRBD1 (5 bases). Germline V gene sequence: CDR1 LNHNV, CDR2 YYDKDF (reference sequence). The V end lost 1 base, the J end lost 7 bases, and 14 bases lay between the germline ends. This CDR3 has 15 amino acids.

The genes are TRBV29-1 and TRBJ2-6, with TRBD1 as a possible D gene (6 bases). The CDR3 totals 14 residues. Germline CDR1 SQVTM, CDR2 ANQGSEA. V lost 5 bases, J lost 0 bases, and 8 bases lay in between. CDR3 DNA: TGCAGCGTTCAGGGGATCTCTGGGGCCAACGTCCTGACTTTC. The encoded protein is CSVQGISGANVLTF.

This chain connects TRBV6-5 to TRBJ1-5, with D uncertain. The germline V and J ends were trimmed by 6 bases and 2 bases, with 11 bases remaining between them. Germline CDR1 MNHEY, CDR2 SVGAGI. The CDR3 is 14 amino acids. The CDR3 protein is CASSTGAGNQPQHF. The CDR3 DNA is TGTGCCAGCAGCACGGGAGCAGGCAATCAGCCCCAGCATTTT.

V usage is TRBV30 and J usage is TRBJ1-2; D gene unclear. Germline values: CDR1 GTSNPN, CDR2 SVGIG (reference sequence). The CDR3 runs 13 residues. The ends were cut back, 3 bases at V and 3 bases at J, with 11 bases in the middle. CDR3 in DNA: TGTGCCTGGAGGGAGGCAGGAGACTATGGCTACACCTTC. This translates into CAWREAGDYGYTF. The complete variable domain, with remaining parts taken from reference TRBV30 and TRBJ1-2, reads SQTIHQWPATLVQPVGSPLSLECTVEGTSNPNLYWYRQAAGRGLQLLFYSVGIGQISSEVPQNLSASRPQDRQFILSSKKLLLSDSGFYLCAWREAGDYGYTFGSGTRLTVV.